Presented here are 24 T cell receptor beta chains from one specimen sequenced in a study of T cell changes during pregnancy in multiple sclerosis. Profiling relied on immunoSEQ multiplex PCR, and the TCRdb table lists in-frame clones only, not all of them. The data hold some 55,000 clones, with roughly 89% observed a single time. What was sequenced was peripheral blood from another person, used as feeder cells. The receptors derive from a human donor whose cells served as feeder cells for cultures in a pregnancy study.

The chain carries TRBV5-1 and TRBJ1-1, with a weak D call TRBD1 (5 bases). The length of the CDR3 is 14 residues. The V end was cut by 6 bases, the J end by 3 bases, with 15 bases between. Germline V gene lookup returns CDR1 SGHRS and CDR2 YFSETQ. Written as DNA, the CDR3 is TGCGCCAGCAAGGCCCCCGGGGGGGACACTGAAGCTTTCTTT. Amino acids: CASKAPGGDTEAFF.

The chain combines TRBV9 with TRBJ2-3; D is unclear. Trimming took 3 bases from V and 4 from J, leaving 12 bases between them. Germline V gives CDR1 SGDLS, CDR2 YYNGEE. The CDR3 length is 14 residues. CDR3 nucleotides: TGTGCCAGCAGCGCGCGTGGTGGGTCAGATACGCAGTATTTT. It codes for CASSARGGSDTQYF.

The J gene is TRBJ2-1, the V gene TRBV7-3; D remains ambiguous. V lost 0 bases and J lost 6, with 6 bases in between. CDR3 length: 13 residues. Germline assignment: CDR1 SGHTA and CDR2 FQGTGA. The CDR3 sequence: CASSLTIPNEQFF. In DNA, the CDR3 is TGTGCCAGCAGCTTAACGATTCCCAATGAGCAGTTCTTC.

The chain recombines TRBV7-2 with TRBJ2-5; 15 bases line up with TRBD2. This CDR3 contains 15 residues. Germline V gene sequence: CDR1 SGHTA, CDR2 FQGNSA. V trimming: 4 bases; J trimming: 5 bases; junction bases outside the gene matches: 2. This chain's CDR3 is CASSWTSGGAETQYF. As DNA, the CDR3 is TGTGCCAGCAGCTGGACTAGCGGGGGGGCCGAGACCCAGTACTTC.

CDR3 in DNA: TGTGCCAGCAGTTGGGATCGAGAGACCCAGTACTTC. Protein sequence: CASSWDRETQYF. The V and J genes are TRBV2 and TRBJ2-5, with D uncertain. The germline CDR1 and CDR2 sequences are SNHLY and FYNNEI. This CDR3 region has 12 residues. Trimming removed 5 bases from V and 4 bases from J, with 8 bases in between.

This clone showed up just a few times. J is TRBJ2-7 and V is TRBV7-8, with D tentatively TRBD1 (6 bases). Trimming cost V 5 bases and J 2 bases, with 10 bases left between them. The CDR3 totals 13 residues. The germline CDR1 and CDR2 sequences are SGHVS and FQNEAQ. CDR3 nucleotides: TGTGCCAGCAGCATCACAGGGACCTACGAGCAGTACTTC. Translation: CASSITGTYEQYF.

This clone appeared a single time. The CDR3 here is CASSLVSGRSEQYF. CDR3 bases: TGTGCCAGCAGCCTCGTGAGCGGGAGGAGTGAGCAGTACTTC. The chain is built from TRBV14 and TRBJ2-7; 9 bases map to TRBD2. Trimming at V came to 4 bases and at J to 7 bases, leaving 8 bases not matched to a gene. This CDR3 comprises 14 residues. The germline V gene encodes CDR1 SGHDN and CDR2 FVKESK.

The chain uses TRBV19 and TRBJ1-1, with D possibly matching TRBD1 (5 bases). This CDR3 is 16 amino acids long. Germline CDR1 and CDR2: LNHDA and SQIVND (reference sequence). V was trimmed by 5 bases and J by 5 bases, leaving 21 bases between them. The CDR3 DNA is TGTGCCAGTAGTTCCGGCTCCAGGGTAATAGGAACTGAAGCTTTCTTT. Amino acids: CASSSGSRVIGTEAFF.

The rearrangement uses TRBV9 and TRBJ2-3, with TRBD2 identical over 9 bases. The CDR3 contains 16 residues. The junction had 6 bases not matched to a gene; V was cut back by 4 bases and J by 0 bases. Germline CDR1 reads SGDLS; CDR2 reads YYNGEE. The CDR3 here is CASSLGAGGSTDTQYF. The CDR3 bases are TGTGCCAGCAGCCTAGGGGCGGGAGGGAGCACAGATACGCAGTATTTT.

Worth noting for this clone: Germline and junction disagree at one end, which may indicate a read error. The chain carries TRBV7-2 and TRBJ1-6; 8 nucleotides match TRBD1. This CDR3 is built from 15 residues. Germline V gene lookup returns CDR1 SGHTA and CDR2 FQGNSA. CDR3 nucleotide sequence: TGTGCCAGCAGATTAGGACAGGGAAGTAATTCACCCCTCCACTTT. Its protein product is CASRLGQGSNSPLHF.

This sequence joins TRBV30 and TRBJ2-7; 8 nucleotides agree with TRBD2. CDR3 length: 14 amino acids. Unmatched junction bases numbered 9, after V lost 4 bases and J lost 4 bases. The V gene's germline CDR1 is GTSNPN and CDR2 SVGIG (reference sequence). CDR3 sequence reads: CAWIPSGGGYEQYF. For the CDR3, the DNA is TGTGCCTGGATCCCGTCGGGAGGGGGGTACGAGCAGTACTTC.

The V and J genes are TRBV7-9 and TRBJ2-1; 12 bases match TRBD2. The J segment lost 3 bases and the V segment lost 6 bases, leaving 9 bases of the junction unmatched. The germline CDR1 and CDR2 sequences are SEHNR and FQNEAQ (reference sequence). The CDR3 has 17 amino acids. The CDR3 bases are TGTGCCAGCAGTCATCCAGGGACTAGCGGGTACTACAATGAGCAGTTCTTC. Translating gives CASSHPGTSGYYNEQFF.

The chain links TRBV27 to TRBJ2-7; D is unresolved. Germline lookup yields CDR1 MNHEY and CDR2 SMNVEV (reference sequence). The CDR3 has 13 residues. V was shortened by 5 bases and J by 3 bases, with 11 bases between the two germline ends. CDR3: CASSIGPDYEQYF. The CDR3 nucleotides are TGTGCCAGCAGTATAGGCCCAGACTACGAGCAGTACTTC.

The chain links TRBV11-3 to TRBJ1-1; no clear D gene. Germline V gene data show CDR1 as SGHNT and CDR2 as YENEEA. Trimming removed 6 bases at V and 5 bases at J, with 10 bases between. The CDR3 sequence is 12 residues long. CDR3: CASSPGGTEAFF. DNA for the CDR3: TGTGCCAGCAGTCCTGGTGGGACTGAAGCTTTCTTT.

This clone was observed once. The chain links TRBV5-1 to TRBJ2-3; weak D call: TRBD1 (6 bases). CDR1 and CDR2 (germline): SGHRS, YFSETQ. The CDR3 loop spans 17 amino acids. V was cut by 1 base and J by 0 bases, with 15 bases left in between. CDR3: CASSLWLVGQSTDTQYF. CDR3 in DNA: TGCGCCAGCAGCTTGTGGTTGGTGGGACAAAGCACAGATACGCAGTATTTT.

The chain employs TRBV7-2 and TRBJ1-2; D ambiguous. The germline V and J ends were trimmed by 1 base and 2 bases, with 5 bases remaining between them. The CDR3 is 13 residues long. CDR1 is SGHTA, CDR2 FQGNSA, per germline. The CDR3 DNA reads as TGTGCCAGCAGCTTAGACGAAAACTATGGCTACACCTTC. Encoded protein: CASSLDENYGYTF.

The chain carries TRBV27 and TRBJ2-7, with 9 bases matching TRBD1. The CDR3 sequence is 14 residues long. CDR1 is MNHEY, CDR2 SMNVEV, per germline (reference sequence). V lost 5 bases and J lost 3; bases outside the gene matches: 5. The CDR3 DNA sequence: TGTGCCAGCAGTACCCGACAGGGGGTCTACGAGCAGTACTTC. Its translation is CASSTRQGVYEQYF.

This sequence joins TRBV2 and TRBJ1-5, with D hard to call. Trimming cost V 0 bases and J 2 bases, with 5 bases left between them. Germline V gene data show CDR1 as SNHLY and CDR2 as FYNNEI. The CDR3 contains 14 residues. The CDR3 DNA reads TGTGCCAGCAGTGAAGCCTGGGGCAATCAGCCCCAGCATTTT. Residues: CASSEAWGNQPQHF.

This chain joins TRBV29-1 and TRBJ1-5; no definite D call. Trimming took off 5 bases at V and 6 bases at J, with 23 bases between the two ends. This CDR3 comprises 16 residues. Germline CDR1 and CDR2: SQVTM and ANQGSEA. CDR3 DNA: TGCAGCGTTTCGCTCGCCGGCGCAGGCACTCCTCAGCCCCAGCATTTT. This gives the protein CSVSLAGAGTPQPQHF.

This chain uses TRBV2 with TRBJ2-1; maybe TRBD2 (5 bases). Trimming removed 6 bases from V and 5 bases from J, with 11 bases in between. The CDR3 is made up of 13 amino acids. CDR1 SNHLY and CDR2 FYNNEI come from the germline V gene. Here the CDR3 reads CASRLDWNNEQFF. The CDR3 DNA sequence: TGTGCCAGCAGACTGGACTGGAACAATGAGCAGTTCTTC.

This chain connects TRBV4-1 to TRBJ1-3; 10 nucleotides agree with TRBD1. The CDR3 extends over 19 amino acids. Germline lookup yields CDR1 MGHRA and CDR2 YSYEKL. The V and J ends lost 0 bases and 4 bases, in that order; junction bases with no gene match: 12. The CDR3 sequence is CASSQDWTGGLYRGNTIYF. In DNA form, the CDR3 reads TGCGCCAGCAGCCAAGACTGGACAGGGGGTCTTTACCGCGGAAACACCATATATTTT.

The J gene is TRBJ2-6, the V gene TRBV28, with D maybe TRBD2 (5 bases). Germline CDR1 and CDR2: MDHEN and SYDVKM. The V end was cut by 4 bases, the J end by 12 bases, with 19 bases between. This CDR3 has 15 residues. CDR3 nucleotide sequence: TGTGCCAGCAGTTCCCCCTGGCGAGGGTCAGTCGTCCTGACTTTC. Translating it yields CASSSPWRGSVVLTF.

The rearrangement joins TRBV5-1 to TRBJ2-1; D unresolved. The length of the CDR3 is 14 residues. V was cut by 4 bases and J by 9 bases, with 17 bases left in between. Looked up from germline, CDR1 is SGHRS and CDR2 is YFSETQ. The CDR3 region is CASSLSPALGEQFF. The DNA of the CDR3 is TGCGCCAGCAGCCTAAGTCCTGCTCTGGGTGAGCAGTTCTTC.

CDR3 sequence (DNA): TGTTACCTAAGGGGACTAGCGGGGCAAGAGACCCAGTACTTC. Protein: CYLRGLAGQETQYF. The V and J genes are TRBV25-1 and TRBJ2-5, with TRBD2 matching over 13 bases. Germline CDR1 reads MGHDK; CDR2 reads SYGVNS. The length of the CDR3 is 14 residues.